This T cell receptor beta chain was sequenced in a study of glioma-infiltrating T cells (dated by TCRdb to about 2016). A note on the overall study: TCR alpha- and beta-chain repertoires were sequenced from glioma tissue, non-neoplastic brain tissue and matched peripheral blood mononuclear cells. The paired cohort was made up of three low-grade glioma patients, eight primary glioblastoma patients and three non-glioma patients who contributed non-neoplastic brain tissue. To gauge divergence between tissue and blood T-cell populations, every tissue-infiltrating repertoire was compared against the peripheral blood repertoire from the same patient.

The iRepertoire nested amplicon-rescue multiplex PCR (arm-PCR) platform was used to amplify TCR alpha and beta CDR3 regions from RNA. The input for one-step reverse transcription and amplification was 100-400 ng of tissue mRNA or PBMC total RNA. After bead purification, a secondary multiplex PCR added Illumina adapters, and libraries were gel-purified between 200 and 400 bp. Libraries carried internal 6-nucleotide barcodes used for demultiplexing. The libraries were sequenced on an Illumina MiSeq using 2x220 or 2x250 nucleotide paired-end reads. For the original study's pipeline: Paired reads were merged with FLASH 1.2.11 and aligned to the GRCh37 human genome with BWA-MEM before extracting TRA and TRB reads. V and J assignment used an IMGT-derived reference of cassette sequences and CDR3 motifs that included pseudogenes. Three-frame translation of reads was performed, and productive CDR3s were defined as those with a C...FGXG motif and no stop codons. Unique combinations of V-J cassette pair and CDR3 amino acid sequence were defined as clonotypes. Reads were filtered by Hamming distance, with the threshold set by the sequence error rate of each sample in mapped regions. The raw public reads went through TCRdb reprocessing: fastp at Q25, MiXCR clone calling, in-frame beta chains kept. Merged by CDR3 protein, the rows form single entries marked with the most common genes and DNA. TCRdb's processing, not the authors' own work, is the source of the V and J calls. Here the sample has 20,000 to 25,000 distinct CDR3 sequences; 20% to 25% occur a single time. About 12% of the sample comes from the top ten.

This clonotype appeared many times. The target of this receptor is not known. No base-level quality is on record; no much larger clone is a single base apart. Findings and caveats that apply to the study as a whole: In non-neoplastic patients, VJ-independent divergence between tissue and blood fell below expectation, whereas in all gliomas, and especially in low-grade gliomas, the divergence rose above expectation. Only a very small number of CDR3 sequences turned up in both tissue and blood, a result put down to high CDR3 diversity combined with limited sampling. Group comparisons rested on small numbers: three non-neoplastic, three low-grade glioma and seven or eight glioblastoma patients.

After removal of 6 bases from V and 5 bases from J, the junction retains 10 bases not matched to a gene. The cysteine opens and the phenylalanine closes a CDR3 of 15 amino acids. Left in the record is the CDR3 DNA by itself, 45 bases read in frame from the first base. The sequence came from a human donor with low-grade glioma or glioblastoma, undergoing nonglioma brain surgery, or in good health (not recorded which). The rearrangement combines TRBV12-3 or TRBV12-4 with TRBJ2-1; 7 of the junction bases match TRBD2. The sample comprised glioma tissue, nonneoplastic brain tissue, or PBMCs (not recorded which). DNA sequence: TGTGCCAGCAGAACGACTAGCTCTGGGGACAATGAGCAGTTCTTC. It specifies CASRTTSSGDNEQFF.